One sample yielded the 20 T cell receptor beta chains listed below, sequenced in a study of T cell repertoires in cytomegalovirus infection. TCRdb analysed the reads with MiXCR anew, one entry per CDR3 protein. The sample has over 100,000 distinct CDR3 sequences, 16% seen once. Sequencing was carried out using PBMCs. These receptors all come from a human donor in good health (CMV status not recorded). Some clones in this sample may be carry-over from other donors' samples.

The chain joins TRBV2 to TRBJ2-2; TRBD1 might be the D (6 bases). The CDR3 totals 13 residues. CDR1 is SNHLY and CDR2 is FYNNEI in the germline V gene. V gave up 8 bases and J gave up 2 bases, with 9 bases separating them. CDR3 in DNA: TGTGCCAGCCGGGACACAAACACCGGGGAGCTGTTTTTT. It translates to CASRDTNTGELFF.

The V gene is TRBV9, the J gene TRBJ2-1; 8 positions match TRBD2. The CDR3 extends over 15 amino acids. Losses at the gene ends were 4 bases for V and 5 bases for J; bases not matched to a gene: 8. The germline V gene encodes CDR1 SGDLS and CDR2 YYNGEE. The CDR3: CASSRGGTIDNEQFF. The CDR3 nucleotides read TGTGCCAGCAGCCGGGGGGGTACTATCGACAATGAGCAGTTCTTC.

In its sample, this clonotype was seen many times. The chain employs TRBV7-8 and TRBJ1-6; possible D gene TRBD1, 5 bases. This CDR3 is 14 amino acids long. Trimming cost V 1 base and J 10 bases, with 11 bases left between them. Germline lookup yields CDR1 SGHVS and CDR2 FQNEAQ. The CDR3: CASSLGGLRSPLHF. The CDR3, as DNA: TGTGCCAGCAGCTTAGGGGGGTTGCGGTCACCCCTCCACTTT.

This clonotype was seen a single time. This sequence may be a read error, since a much larger clone differs from it by one base. The chain employs TRBV6-5 and TRBJ1-1, with 7 nucleotides matching TRBD1. J lost 4 bases, V lost 6 bases, and 14 bases had no gene match. This CDR3 region has 16 residues. The germline V gene has CDR1 MNHEY and CDR2 SVGAGI. Here the CDR3 reads CASRSSRRGEGTEAFF. The CDR3 nucleotides read TGTGCCAGCAGATCCTCCCGCAGGGGGGAAGGCACTGAAGCTTTCTTT.

This clonotype was counted between two and nine times. V is TRBV7-2 and J is TRBJ1-5; possibly TRBD1 for D (5 bases). V lost 5 bases to trimming and J lost 0 bases, with 14 bases between them. The V gene's germline CDR1 is SGHTA and CDR2 FQGNSA. CDR3 length: 16 amino acids. The CDR3 DNA reads as TGTGCCAGCAGCCCTTTCGGGGGGGTTAGCAATCAGCCCCAGCATTTT. Its protein product is CASSPFGGVSNQPQHF.

The chain links TRBV7-9 to TRBJ1-3; D unresolved. Germline V CDR1 and CDR2: SEHNR, FQNEAQ (reference sequence). Deletions cut 6 bases from V and 0 bases from J, with 6 bases between. CDR3 size: 13 residues. The CDR3 DNA reads as TGTGCCAGCAGGAAGGACTCTGGAAACACCATATATTTT. Translating gives CASRKDSGNTIYF.

Worth noting for this clonotype: This clone may be a read error of a much larger clone one base away. The chain joins TRBV14 to TRBJ2-3, with D tentatively TRBD2 (6 bases). The V and J ends lost 4 bases and 3 bases respectively, with 8 bases between them. Looked up from germline, CDR1 is SGHDN and CDR2 is FVKESK. The CDR3 is made up of 13 amino acids. The CDR3 nucleotides are TGTGCCAGCAGCCCCCTAGCGACAGATACGCAGTATTTT. Translation gives CASSPLATDTQYF.

The chain employs TRBV3-1 and TRBJ1-1; no firm D call. The V end lost 1 base, the J end lost 6 bases, and 15 bases lay between the germline ends. Germline V lookup: CDR1 LGHDT, CDR2 YNNKEL (reference sequence). The length of the CDR3 is 15 residues. The CDR3 bases are TGTGCCAGCAGCCAAGCCCGCAGGTTAGGAGCTGAAGCTTTCTTT. This codes for CASSQARRLGAEAFF.

This clonotype was counted between two and nine times. The chain joins TRBV4-2 to TRBJ2-3; D gene unclear. The CDR3 runs 14 residues. V was cut by 2 bases and J by 5 bases, with 11 bases left in between. Germline CDR1 is LGHNA and CDR2 is YNFKEQ. Written as DNA, the CDR3 is TGTGCCAGCAGCCAACCGACTGGAATAGATACGCAGTATTTT. Translation gives CASSQPTGIDTQYF.

This clonotype was observed at least ten times. The rearrangement links TRBV7-2 to TRBJ2-7; the match to TRBD1 covers 9 bases. Losses at the gene ends were 5 bases for V and 6 bases for J; bases not matched to a gene: 8. CDR1 is SGHTA and CDR2 is FQGNSA in the germline V gene. The CDR3 is 14 residues long. As DNA, the CDR3 is TGTGCCAGCAGCGTTCCCGGGACAGGGTTCGAGCAGTACTTC. Translated, it gives CASSVPGTGFEQYF.

This clonotype was seen a few times. The rearrangement uses TRBV5-5 and TRBJ1-5; 8 bases are a match to TRBD1. Germline trimming cut 1 base from V and 2 bases from J; bases unmatched to any gene: 2. CDR1 SGHKS and CDR2 YYEKEE come from the germline V gene (reference sequence). The CDR3 is made up of 15 amino acids. The CDR3 protein is CASSLTGQGNQPQHF. The CDR3 DNA reads TGTGCCAGCAGCTTGACGGGACAGGGCAATCAGCCCCAGCATTTT.

This clonotype has just a few counts. The V and J genes are TRBV10-3 and TRBJ2-3, with TRBD2 identical over 8 bases. In germline, CDR1 is ENHRY, CDR2 SYGVKD. V lost 2 bases to trimming and J lost 2 bases; unmatched junction nucleotides: 6. This CDR3 contains 16 residues. The CDR3 sequence is CAISERGGLNTDTQYF. The CDR3 nucleotides are TGTGCCATCAGTGAGCGGGGGGGGCTGAACACAGATACGCAGTATTTT.

This clonotype was recorded a few times. This chain links TRBV2 with TRBJ2-1; tentative D call: TRBD1 (5 bases). The CDR3 spans 14 residues. V was pared by 6 bases and J by 1 base, with 10 bases between. The germline V gene has CDR1 SNHLY and CDR2 FYNNEI. CDR3 coding DNA: TGTGCCAGCAGGGTTGGGGCTTCCTACAATGAGCAGTTCTTC. It codes for CASRVGASYNEQFF.

In its sample, this clonotype was seen a few times. This chain links TRBV7-2 with TRBJ2-7; 7 bases match TRBD2. CDR1 is SGHTA, CDR2 FQGNSA, per germline. The CDR3 runs to 14 residues. J was trimmed by 3 bases and V by 5 bases; bases with no gene match: 7. CDR3 loop: CASSLGWGGYEQYF. DNA of the CDR3: TGTGCCAGCAGCCTGGGTTGGGGGGGCTACGAGCAGTACTTC. Together with reference TRBV7-2 and TRBJ2-7, the CDR3 gives the full variable domain: GAGVSQSPSNKVTEKGKDVELRCDPISGHTALYWYRQSLGQGLEFLIYFQGNSAPDKSGLPSDRFSAERTGGSVSTLTIQRTQQEDSAVYLCASSLGWGGYEQYFGPGTRLTVT.

This clonotype came up many times. V gene TRBV7-2 combines with J gene TRBJ2-3; TRBD1 matches 9 bases. V gave up 7 bases and J gave up 6 bases; unmatched junction bases: 8. CDR1 and CDR2 from the germline V gene are SGHTA and FQGNSA. This CDR3 region has 14 residues. The CDR3 spells CASTPDRGGDTQYF. DNA of the CDR3: TGTGCCAGCACCCCGGACAGGGGAGGGGATACGCAGTATTTT.

V is TRBV29-1 and J is TRBJ2-2; D perhaps matches TRBD1 (5 bases). This CDR3 region has 13 residues. V dropped 4 bases and J dropped 6 bases, with 12 bases sitting between them. Germline CDR1 is SQVTM and CDR2 is ANQGSEA. The CDR3 DNA sequence: TGCAGCGTTGCGAGCGCAGGGTCCGGGGAGCTGTTTTTT. Its protein product is CSVASAGSGELFF.

This clonotype was seen ten or more times. The gene calls are TRBV7-2 and TRBJ2-2; 10 nucleotides align to TRBD1. After removal of 5 bases from V and 7 bases from J, the junction contained 7 bases not matched to a gene. The CDR3 runs to 15 residues. The germline V gene has CDR1 SGHTA and CDR2 FQGNSA. The CDR3 loop reads CASSPLGQGVGELFF. CDR3 in DNA: TGTGCCAGCAGCCCCCTAGGACAGGGGGTCGGGGAGCTGTTTTTT.

At least ten counts were recorded for this clonotype. The rearrangement uses TRBV7-2 and TRBJ1-6; D gene unclear. This CDR3 comprises 15 residues. CDR1 SGHTA and CDR2 FQGNSA come from the germline V gene. Trimming cost V 7 bases and J 7 bases, with 17 bases left between them. CDR3 loop: CASTREAYSNSPLHF. CDR3 DNA: TGTGCCAGCACTCGAGAGGCCTATTCCAATTCACCCCTCCACTTT.

This clonotype was detected ten times or more. The chain combines TRBV7-2 with TRBJ1-2; possibly TRBD1 for D (5 bases). The CDR3 loop spans 14 amino acids. The germline V gene has CDR1 SGHTA and CDR2 FQGNSA. V was trimmed by 1 base and J by 2 bases, leaving 8 bases between them. The CDR3, as DNA: TGTGCCAGCAGCTTAGACGGGGGAAACTATGGCTACACCTTC. Protein product: CASSLDGGNYGYTF. The full variable domain, in which reference TRBV7-2 and TRBJ1-2 provide the parts outside the CDR3, is GAGVSQSPSNKVTEKGKDVELRCDPISGHTALYWYRQSLGQGLEFLIYFQGNSAPDKSGLPSDRFSAERTGGSVSTLTIQRTQQEDSAVYLCASSLDGGNYGYTFGSGTRLTVV.

This clonotype was found many times. This chain joins TRBV7-2 and TRBJ2-7; 9 positions match TRBD1. V lost 5 bases and J lost 2; bases outside the gene matches: 10. The CDR3 spans 16 residues. Germline V lookup: CDR1 SGHTA, CDR2 FQGNSA. The CDR3 spells CASSIGTGSSPYEQYF. The CDR3 DNA reads as TGTGCCAGCAGCATTGGGACAGGGTCAAGCCCCTACGAGCAGTACTTC.